This entry lists 22 T cell receptor beta chains sequenced from one sample in a study of shared T cell receptors in the human thymus. Only in-frame clones appear in the TCRdb table, and some are missing; sequencing was by immunoSEQ multiplex PCR. The sample shows about 500,000 clones, around three quarters of them seen only once. The same sample was also used in a study of human thymus T cells.

The source material was thymocytes. Source of these receptors: a boy under three years old with a congenital heart defect.

The V call is TRBV2, the J call TRBJ2-1; maybe TRBD1 (6 bases). Germline values: CDR1 SNHLY, CDR2 FYNNEI. V was shortened by 6 bases and J by 6 bases, with 21 bases between the two germline ends. This CDR3 has 16 residues. Here the CDR3 reads CASSPRGGRGGNEQFF. As DNA, the CDR3 is TGTGCCAGCAGCCCGAGAGGGGGACGTGGGGGCAATGAGCAGTTCTTC.

CDR3: CASSYRGQSSYEQYF. The CDR3 DNA is TGTGCCAGCAGTTACAGGGGGCAGAGCTCCTACGAGCAGTACTTC. V gene TRBV6-5 combines with J gene TRBJ2-7, with 7 nucleotides matching TRBD1. The V segment lost 2 bases and the J segment 0 bases; nucleotides outside the gene matches: 4. CDR3 length: 15 residues. Germline lookup yields CDR1 MNHEY and CDR2 SVGAGI.

V usage is TRBV19 and J usage is TRBJ1-4; D is undetermined. This CDR3 is 12 amino acids long. Germline-derived CDR1 and CDR2 are LNHDA and SQIVND (reference sequence). V was cut by 4 bases and J by 10 bases, with 10 bases left in between. This CDR3 reads CASSRRGPKLFF. Written as DNA, the CDR3 is TGTGCCAGTAGTAGAAGAGGGCCAAAACTGTTTTTT.

The V and J genes are TRBV27 and TRBJ2-5; D might be TRBD1 (6 bases). Germline values: CDR1 MNHEY, CDR2 SMNVEV (reference sequence). The CDR3 covers 18 residues. V lost 0 bases and J 5 bases, leaving 22 bases between the germline ends. In DNA, the CDR3 is TGTGCCAGCAGTTTATCGCCCTCTGAGGACAGCCTAGGGGAGACCCAGTACTTC. Protein: CASSLSPSEDSLGETQYF.

This chain links TRBV6-5 with TRBJ2-6; possibly TRBD2 for D (6 bases). This CDR3 is 15 amino acids long. V lost 7 bases and J 2 bases, leaving 12 bases between the germline ends. Germline CDR1 is MNHEY and CDR2 is SVGAGI. The CDR3 loop reads CASTSSGAGANVLTF. DNA of the CDR3: TGTGCCAGCACCAGTTCGGGGGCTGGGGCCAACGTCCTGACTTTC.

J is TRBJ2-7 and V is TRBV29-1; 8 nucleotides align to TRBD1. The CDR3 has 13 residues. Germline lookup yields CDR1 SQVTM and CDR2 ANQGSEA. V lost 4 bases and J lost 5; bases outside the gene matches: 7. This chain's CDR3 is CSVATGDINEQYF. DNA for the CDR3: TGCAGCGTTGCGACAGGGGACATAAACGAGCAGTACTTC.

V gene TRBV5-1 combines with J gene TRBJ2-7; D remains unclear. The germline CDR1 and CDR2 sequences are SGHRS and YFSETQ. The CDR3 loop spans 14 amino acids. Trimming left V 7 bases short and J 3 bases short, with 17 bases between. CDR3: CASRHIPLNYEQYF. CDR3 nucleotide sequence: TGCGCCAGCCGACACATCCCCCTTAACTACGAGCAGTACTTC. Using reference TRBV5-1 and TRBJ2-7 for the parts outside the CDR3, the full variable domain is KAGVTQTPRYLIKTRGQQVTLSCSPISGHRSVSWYQQTPGQGLQFLFEYFSETQRNKGNFPGRFSGRQFSNSRSEMNVSTLELGDSALYLCASRHIPLNYEQYFGPGTRLTVT.

V and J are TRBV21-1 and TRBJ2-7; TRBD2, the table's D call, was not compared with the DNA. TRBV21-1 is flagged as a pseudogene. The CDR3 runs to 23 residues. The CDR3 spells CASSKEWGLAGVGIAFSSYEQYF. DNA of the CDR3: TGTGCCAGCAGCAAAGAGTGGGGACTAGCGGGGGTAGGGATTGCTTTTAGCTCCTACGAGCAGTACTTC.

This clone has just a few counts. This chain connects TRBV25-1 to TRBJ2-1, with 8 bases matching TRBD2. Germline trimming cut 0 bases from V and 14 bases from J; bases unmatched to any gene: 6. The CDR3 spans 13 residues. Germline V gene data show CDR1 as MGHDK and CDR2 as SYGVNS. The CDR3 loop is CASSEYSPGGEFF. The DNA for the CDR3 is TGTGCCAGCAGTGAATATAGTCCCGGGGGGGAGTTCTTC.

V and J are TRBV28 and TRBJ2-4; D possibly corresponds to TRBD1 (6 bases). V was cut by 6 bases and J by 9 bases, with 18 bases left in between. The CDR3 extends over 14 amino acids. Germline-derived CDR1 and CDR2 are MDHEN and SYDVKM. DNA of the CDR3: TGTGCCAGCAGAACTGACAGGATCTTGGGCATTCAGTACTTC. Encoded protein: CASRTDRILGIQYF.

The chain has TRBV10-3 and TRBJ1-5, with D tentatively TRBD1 (5 bases). The CDR3 sequence is 15 residues long. V lost 2 bases and J 3 bases, leaving 11 bases between the germline ends. Germline V gene lookup returns CDR1 ENHRY and CDR2 SYGVKD. CDR3 sequence reads: CAISEGAYVNQPQHF. The CDR3, as DNA: TGTGCCATCAGTGAGGGGGCGTATGTCAATCAGCCCCAGCATTTT.

The chain carries TRBV5-5 and TRBJ1-1; 10 nucleotides align to TRBD1. This CDR3 region has 17 residues. V was pared by 3 bases and J by 5 bases, with 13 bases of the junction left unmatched. The germline CDR1 and CDR2 sequences are SGHKS and YYEKEE (reference sequence). The CDR3 nucleotides are TGTGCCAGCAGCTGTATTTACGGGACAGGGGTAAATACTGAAGCTTTCTTT. Encoded protein: CASSCIYGTGVNTEAFF.

V and J are TRBV11-2 and TRBJ2-2, with a tentative D call TRBD2 (5 bases). The CDR3 runs 19 residues. Germline CDR1 reads SGHAT; CDR2 reads FQNNGV. V was cut by 2 bases and J by 1 base, with 20 bases left in between. The CDR3 sequence is CASSLNPAEERRNTGELFF. In nucleotides, the CDR3 is TGTGCCAGCAGCTTAAATCCAGCGGAGGAACGTCGGAACACCGGGGAGCTGTTTTTT.

The V gene is TRBV30, the J gene TRBJ2-1, with D perhaps matching TRBD2 (6 bases). Germline values: CDR1 GTSNPN, CDR2 SVGIG (reference sequence). CDR3 length: 14 residues. V lost 5 bases and J lost 5, with 16 bases in between. The CDR3 DNA follows: TGTGCCTGGCGTCCCGGGAGTGGGAACAATGAGCAGTTCTTC. This codes for CAWRPGSGNNEQFF. Full variable domain (outside the CDR3, taken from reference TRBV30 and TRBJ2-1): SQTIHQWPATLVQPVGSPLSLECTVEGTSNPNLYWYRQAAGRGLQLLFYSVGIGQISSEVPQNLSASRPQDRQFILSSKKLLLSDSGFYLCAWRPGSGNNEQFFGPGTRLTVL.

This clone came up a few times. This chain connects TRBV4-3 to TRBJ1-4; D call uncertain. The germline V and J ends were trimmed by 0 bases and 0 bases, with 17 bases remaining between them. The CDR3 has 19 residues. Looked up from germline, CDR1 is LGHNA and CDR2 is YSLEER. The DNA of the CDR3 is TGCGCCAGCAGCCAAGATAGGGTTAGGCAGGAGGCAACTAATGAAAAACTGTTTTTT. Residues: CASSQDRVRQEATNEKLFF.

This clone turned up a few times. The gene calls are TRBV6-5 and TRBJ2-5; a possible D gene is TRBD2 (5 bases). The CDR3 consists of 15 residues. Trimming removed 5 bases at V and 1 base at J, with 14 bases between. In germline, CDR1 is MNHEY, CDR2 SVGAGI. In DNA, the CDR3 is TGTGCCAGCAGTACCCCGTCGAGGGTCCAAGAGACCCAGTACTTC. Its translation: CASSTPSRVQETQYF.

The rearrangement uses TRBV11-3 and TRBJ2-7; D might be TRBD1 (5 bases). CDR3 length: 14 residues. The V gene lost 2 bases and the J gene lost 6 bases, with 14 bases spanning the gap. Germline CDR1 and CDR2: SGHNT and YENEEA. The CDR3 DNA follows: TGTGCCAGCAGCTTAAGGGGAAGGACCTGCGAGCAGTACTTC. This sequence encodes CASSLRGRTCEQYF. Full variable domain (missing parts from reference TRBV11-3 and TRBJ2-7): EAGVVQSPRYKIIEKKQPVAFWCNPISGHNTLYWYLQNLGQGPELLIRYENEEAVDDSQLPKDRFSAERLKGVDSTLKIQPAELGDSAVYLCASSLRGRTCEQYFGPGTRLTVT.

The chain links TRBV7-8 to TRBJ2-1; TRBD2 aligns across 10 bases. V shed 7 bases, J shed 9 bases, and the junction held 9 bases outside the gene matches. Germline V gene lookup returns CDR1 SGHVS and CDR2 FQNEAQ. The CDR3 is 14 amino acids. CDR3 sequence (DNA): TGTGCCAGCATCCCCAGCGGGAGGGTCGGTGAGCAGTTCTTC. Translated: CASIPSGRVGEQFF.

The rearrangement links TRBV5-1 to TRBJ2-1; TRBD2 agrees at 9 bases. This CDR3 contains 18 residues. Germline V gene data show CDR1 as SGHRS and CDR2 as YFSETQ. V trimming: 0 bases; J trimming: 4 bases; junction bases outside the gene matches: 11. This CDR3 is CASSLGLAGWTSYNEQFF. CDR3 in DNA: TGCGCCAGCAGCTTGGGCCTAGCGGGGTGGACCTCTTACAATGAGCAGTTCTTC. The variable domain in full, with the rest retrieved from reference TRBV5-1 and TRBJ2-1, is KAGVTQTPRYLIKTRGQQVTLSCSPISGHRSVSWYQQTPGQGLQFLFEYFSETQRNKGNFPGRFSGRQFSNSRSEMNVSTLELGDSALYLCASSLGLAGWTSYNEQFFGPGTRLTVL.

This chain joins TRBV5-6 and TRBJ1-2; tentatively, D is TRBD1 (6 bases). The CDR3 consists of 17 residues. Germline CDR1 and CDR2: SGHDT and YYEEEE. V lost 4 bases to trimming and J lost 0 bases, with 19 bases between them. CDR3 protein: CASSGIRGKIANYGYTF. CDR3 nucleotides: TGTGCCAGCAGCGGGATTAGGGGGAAGATAGCTAACTATGGCTACACCTTC.

The genes are TRBV28 and TRBJ2-1, with 9 positions matching TRBD2. CDR1 and CDR2 from the germline V gene are MDHEN and SYDVKM. V shed 6 bases, J shed 4 bases, and the junction held 1 base outside the gene matches. The CDR3 totals 13 residues. As DNA, the CDR3 is TGTGCCAGCAGCACTAGCGGGTACAATGAGCAGTTCTTC. This translates into CASSTSGYNEQFF.

The rearrangement joins TRBV7-6 to TRBJ2-1, with 14 nucleotides matching TRBD2. Germline-derived CDR1 and CDR2 are SGHVS and FNYEAQ. Trimming cost V 3 bases and J 7 bases; bases outside gene matches: 5. This CDR3 region has 16 residues. The CDR3 DNA is TGTGCCAGCAGCTTCACCCGACTAGCGGGAGGGAATGAGCAGTTCTTC. Its protein product is CASSFTRLAGGNEQFF.